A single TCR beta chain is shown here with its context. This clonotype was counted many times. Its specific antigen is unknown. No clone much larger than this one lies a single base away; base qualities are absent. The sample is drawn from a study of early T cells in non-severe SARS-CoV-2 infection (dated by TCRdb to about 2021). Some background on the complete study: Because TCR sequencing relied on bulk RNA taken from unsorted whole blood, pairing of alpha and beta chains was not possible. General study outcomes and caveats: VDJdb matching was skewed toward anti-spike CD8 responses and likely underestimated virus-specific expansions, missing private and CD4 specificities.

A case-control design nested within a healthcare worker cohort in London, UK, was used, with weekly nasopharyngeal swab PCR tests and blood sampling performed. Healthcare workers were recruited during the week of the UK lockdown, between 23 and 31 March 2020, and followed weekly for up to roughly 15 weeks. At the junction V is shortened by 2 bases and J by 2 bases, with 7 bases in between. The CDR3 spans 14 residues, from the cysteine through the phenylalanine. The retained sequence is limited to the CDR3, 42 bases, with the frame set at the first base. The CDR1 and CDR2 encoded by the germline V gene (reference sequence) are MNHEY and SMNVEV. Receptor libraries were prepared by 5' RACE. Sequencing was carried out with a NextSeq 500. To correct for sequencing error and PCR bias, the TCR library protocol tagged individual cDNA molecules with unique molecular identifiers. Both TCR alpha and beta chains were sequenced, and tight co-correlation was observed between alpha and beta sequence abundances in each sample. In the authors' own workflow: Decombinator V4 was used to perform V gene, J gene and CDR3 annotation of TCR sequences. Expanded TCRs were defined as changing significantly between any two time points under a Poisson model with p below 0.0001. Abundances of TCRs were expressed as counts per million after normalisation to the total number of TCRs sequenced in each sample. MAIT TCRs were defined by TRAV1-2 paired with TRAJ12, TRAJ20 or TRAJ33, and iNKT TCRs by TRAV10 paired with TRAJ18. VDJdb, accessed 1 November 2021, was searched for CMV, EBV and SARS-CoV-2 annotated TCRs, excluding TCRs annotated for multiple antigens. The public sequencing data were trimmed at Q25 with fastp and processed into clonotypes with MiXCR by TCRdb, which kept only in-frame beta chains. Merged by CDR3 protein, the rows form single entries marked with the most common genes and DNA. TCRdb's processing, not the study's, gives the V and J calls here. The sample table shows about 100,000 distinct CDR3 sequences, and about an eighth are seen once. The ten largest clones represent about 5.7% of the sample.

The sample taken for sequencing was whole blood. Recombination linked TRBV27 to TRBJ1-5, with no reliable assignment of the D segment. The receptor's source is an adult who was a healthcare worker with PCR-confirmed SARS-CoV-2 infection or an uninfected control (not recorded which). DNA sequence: TGTGCCAGCAGTTTAATTGGCGGCAATCAGCCCCAGCATTTT. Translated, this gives CASSLIGGNQPQHF.